The next 12 T cell receptor beta chains were all read from a single sample in a study of Ad26.COV2.S vaccination and SARS-CoV-2 variants (dated by TCRdb to about 2021). The treatment or condition label here, explained by the study, means: 15 to 20 received Ad26.COV2.S at low or high dose, single or two shots; about 5 received placebo; per-sample allocation not given. Repertoires of vaccine and placebo recipients were sequenced from samples taken on day 63 after the first injection. Library generation was performed with the immunoSEQ multiplex PCR assay. TCRdb took this table from immuneACCESS and kept in-frame rearrangements with V and J called. Such tables lack part of the clones; where checked against another copy, unresolved V genes explain under half of the gap, and the rest is unexplained. Present in this sample are hundreds of thousands of clones, approximately 92% of which were seen just once. 10% to 15% of the sample lies in the top ten.

The sample here was peripheral blood, taken in a trial of Ad26.COV2.S vaccine versus placebo. All receptors come from a person between 18 and 65 years old who received the Ad26.COV2.S COVID-19 vaccine or a placebo.

This chain connects TRBV21-1 to TRBJ1-3; the D call TRBD1 from the table was never checked on the DNA. TRBV21-1 is a pseudogene locus. The CDR3 sequence is 16 residues long. The CDR3: CASKGPQGLSGNTIYF. The CDR3 bases are TGTGCCAGCAAAGGGCCACAGGGGTTGTCTGGAAACACCATATATTTT.

This clone was observed a few times. V is TRBV4-2 and J is TRBJ2-7; 7 bases align to TRBD2. V trimming: 0 bases; J trimming: 0 bases; junction bases outside the gene matches: 2. Germline V lookup: CDR1 LGHNA, CDR2 YNFKEQ. The length of the CDR3 is 15 residues. The CDR3 reads CASSQDRTSSYEQYF. The CDR3 bases are TGTGCCAGCAGCCAAGATCGGACTAGCTCCTACGAGCAGTACTTC.

This chain connects TRBV5-1 to TRBJ2-1, with D unresolved. This CDR3 spans 12 amino acids. Germline V CDR1 and CDR2: SGHRS, YFSETQ. V shed 3 bases and J shed 13 bases, with 14 bases lying between them. CDR3 protein: CASSSTTTYQFF. Written as DNA, the CDR3 is TGCGCCAGCAGCTCGACGACAACCTACCAGTTCTTC.

The rearrangement uses TRBV7-2 and TRBJ1-3; 10 bases are a match to TRBD1. The V gene's germline CDR1 is SGHTA and CDR2 FQGNSA. There are 15 residues in the CDR3. The junction had 2 bases not matched to a gene; V was cut back by 4 bases and J by 2 bases. The CDR3 is CASSYGTGAGNTIYF. The CDR3 coding sequence is TGTGCCAGCAGCTACGGGACAGGGGCTGGAAACACCATATATTTT.

The CDR3, as DNA: TGTGCCAGCAGCTTAGAGTTGAACACTGAAGCTTTCTTT. Translated, it gives CASSLELNTEAFF. The V gene is TRBV11-2, the J gene TRBJ1-1; D is unresolved. Germline V gene lookup returns CDR1 SGHAT and CDR2 FQNNGV. The CDR3 totals 13 residues. The V gene lost 0 bases and the J gene lost 0 bases, with 2 bases spanning the gap. The full variable domain, in which reference TRBV11-2 and TRBJ1-1 provide the parts outside the CDR3, is EAGVAQSPRYKIIEKRQSVAFWCNPISGHATLYWYQQILGQGPKLLIQFQNNGVVDDSQLPKDRFSAERLKGVDSTLKIQPAKLEDSAVYLCASSLELNTEAFFGQGTRLTVV.

The J gene is TRBJ1-1, the V gene TRBV11-2; D is possibly TRBD1 (5 bases). Germline CDR1 SGHAT, CDR2 FQNNGV. This CDR3 contains 14 residues. V was trimmed by 2 bases and J by 10 bases, leaving 17 bases between them. Here the CDR3 DNA reads TGTGCCAGCAGCTTACCAGGGTTGTTCGGGGGAGCTTTCTTT. It encodes CASSLPGLFGGAFF.

The chain combines TRBV7-9 with TRBJ1-1, with a tentative D call TRBD1 (5 bases). Germline CDR1 reads SEHNR; CDR2 reads FQNEAQ (reference sequence). The CDR3 sequence is 13 residues long. The V gene lost 7 bases and the J gene lost 3 bases, with 12 bases spanning the gap. The CDR3 loop reads CASTGGADTEAFF. The CDR3, as DNA: TGTGCCAGCACCGGTGGGGCGGACACTGAAGCTTTCTTT.

The chain uses TRBV28 and TRBJ1-1, with D unresolved. Trimming took off 9 bases at V and 2 bases at J, with 4 bases between the two ends. The germline V gene encodes CDR1 MDHEN and CDR2 SYDVKM. CDR3 size: 10 residues. CDR3 protein: CASSNTEAFF. DNA for the CDR3: TGTGCCAGTAGTAACACTGAAGCTTTCTTT.

The chain couples TRBV27 to TRBJ2-4; TRBD1 agrees at 11 bases. The J segment lost 8 bases and the V segment lost 7 bases, leaving 10 bases of the junction unmatched. In germline, CDR1 is MNHEY, CDR2 SMNVEV (reference sequence). The CDR3 has 15 amino acids. As DNA, the CDR3 is TGTGCCAGCAAAGGACAGGGGGCAGGTGAAGACATTCAGTACTTC. Protein sequence: CASKGQGAGEDIQYF.

This chain links TRBV2 with TRBJ2-1; D may be TRBD2 (5 bases). Germline V gene lookup returns CDR1 SNHLY and CDR2 FYNNEI. Trimming took 5 bases from V and 1 from J, leaving 9 bases between them. The CDR3 consists of 14 residues. CDR3 nucleotide sequence: TGTGCCAGCAGTTCGGGATATTCCTACAATGAGCAGTTCTTC. Protein product: CASSSGYSYNEQFF.

The chain uses TRBV7-6 and TRBJ2-2; 11 bases fit TRBD1. V was pared by 0 bases and J by 3 bases, with 9 bases of the junction left unmatched. This CDR3 has 19 amino acids. The germline V gene has CDR1 SGHVS and CDR2 FNYEAQ. The DNA for the CDR3 is TGTGCCAGCAGCTTAGCGTTATGGTCGGGACAGGGGGACACCGGGGAGCTGTTTTTT. Translation: CASSLALWSGQGDTGELFF. The whole variable domain, remainder taken from reference TRBV7-6 and TRBJ2-2, is GAGVSQSPRYKVTKRGQDVALRCDPISGHVSLYWYRQALGQGPEFLTYFNYEAQQDKSGLPNDRFSAERPEGSISTLTIQRTEQRDSAMYRCASSLALWSGQGDTGELFFGEGSRLTVL.

As DNA, the CDR3 is TGTGCCAGCAGTAACAGGGAGATCTACGAGCAGTACTTC. Its protein product is CASSNREIYEQYF. This chain uses TRBV2 with TRBJ2-7; tentative D call: TRBD1 (6 bases). Germline values: CDR1 SNHLY, CDR2 FYNNEI. The CDR3 consists of 13 residues. Trimming shortened V by 5 bases and J by 3 bases, and 11 bases separated the two germline ends. The full variable domain, in which reference TRBV2 and TRBJ2-7 provide the parts outside the CDR3, is EPEVTQTPSHQVTQMGQEVILRCVPISNHLYFYWYRQILGQKVEFLVSFYNNEISEKSEIFDDQFSVERPDGSNFTLKIRSTKLEDSAMYFCASSNREIYEQYFGPGTRLTVT.